This T cell receptor beta chain stems from a study of T cell changes during pregnancy in multiple sclerosis. This CDR3 is built from 15 residues. The germline gives CDR1 MDHEN, CDR2 SYDVKM. The V segment lost 5 bases and the J segment 6 bases; nucleotides outside the gene matches: 11. Using immunoSEQ multiplex PCR, the repertoire was profiled, and TCRdb retains in-frame clones only, with some absent. This table holds more than 85,000 clones, approximately 92% found once. J is TRBJ2-5 and V is TRBV28; 8 nucleotides match TRBD2. Sequenced here: peripheral blood, sampled in the third trimester of pregnancy. The clonotype originates from a female donor in good health, enrolled as a control in a pregnancy study. The CDR3 spells CASSPVLDSGKTQYF. CDR3 DNA sequence: TGTGCCAGCAGTCCCGTACTGGATAGCGGGAAGACCCAGTACTTC.